This TCR beta chain originates from a study of blood T cell repertoires in COVID-19. On the study more broadly: The study drew acute and convalescent COVID-19 samples from the United States, Italy and Spain.

The CDR3 consists of 14 residues. V shed 8 bases and J 3 bases; nucleotides not matched to a gene: 4. Germline V lookup: CDR1 MGHDK, CDR2 SYGVNS. Clones were sequenced by immunoSEQ multiplex PCR, and TCRdb holds only the in-frame ones, with some missing. This sample carries tens of thousands of clones, around nine tenths of them seen once, and the ten largest clones take about 1.3%. Sequenced material: peripheral blood. The rearrangement joins TRBV25-1 to TRBJ2-2; TRBD1 matches 9 bases. The sequence was obtained from a man aged 55-75 years with acute or convalescent COVID-19. CDR3 nucleotide sequence: TGTGCCAGCCGTGGGACAGGGTACACCGGGGAGCTGTTTTTT. Protein: CASRGTGYTGELFF.